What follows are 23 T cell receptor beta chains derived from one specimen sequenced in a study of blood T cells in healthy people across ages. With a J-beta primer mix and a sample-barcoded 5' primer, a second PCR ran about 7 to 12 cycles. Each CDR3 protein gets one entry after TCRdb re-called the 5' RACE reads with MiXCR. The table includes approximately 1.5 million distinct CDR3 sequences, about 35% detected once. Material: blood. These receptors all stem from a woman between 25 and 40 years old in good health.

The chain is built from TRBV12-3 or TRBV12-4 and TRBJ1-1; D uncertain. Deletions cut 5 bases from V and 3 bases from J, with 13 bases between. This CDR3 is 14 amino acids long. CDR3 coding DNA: TGTGCCAGCAGTGATTGGGGTTATGACACTGAAGCTTTCTTT. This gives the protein CASSDWGYDTEAFF.

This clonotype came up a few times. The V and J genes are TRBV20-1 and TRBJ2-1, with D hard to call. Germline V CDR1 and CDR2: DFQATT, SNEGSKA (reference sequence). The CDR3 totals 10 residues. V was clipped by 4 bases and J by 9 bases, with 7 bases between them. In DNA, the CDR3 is TGCAGTGCTACCCTCGGTGAGCAGTTCTTC. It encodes CSATLGEQFF.

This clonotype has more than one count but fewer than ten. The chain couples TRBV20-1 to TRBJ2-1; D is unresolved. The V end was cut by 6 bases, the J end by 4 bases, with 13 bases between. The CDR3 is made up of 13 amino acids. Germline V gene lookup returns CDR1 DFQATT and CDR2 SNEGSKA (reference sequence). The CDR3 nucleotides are TGCAGTGCGAAGAGCCCCGCGTACAATGAGCAGTTCTTC. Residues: CSAKSPAYNEQFF.

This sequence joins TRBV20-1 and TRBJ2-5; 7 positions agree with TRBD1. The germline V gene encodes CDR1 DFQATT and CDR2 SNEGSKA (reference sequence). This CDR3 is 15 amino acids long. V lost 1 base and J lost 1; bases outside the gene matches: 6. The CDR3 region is CSARAGQLLQETQYF. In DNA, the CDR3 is TGCAGTGCTAGAGCGGGACAGCTCCTCCAAGAGACCCAGTACTTC.

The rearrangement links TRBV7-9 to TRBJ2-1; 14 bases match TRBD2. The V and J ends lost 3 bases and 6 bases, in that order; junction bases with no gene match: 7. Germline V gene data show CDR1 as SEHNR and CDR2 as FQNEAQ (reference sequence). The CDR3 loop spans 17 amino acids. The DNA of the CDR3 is TGTGCCAGCAGCTTCATCCGGACTAGCGGGGGGATCAATGAGCAGTTCTTC. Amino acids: CASSFIRTSGGINEQFF. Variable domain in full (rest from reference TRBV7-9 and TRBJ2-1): DTGVSQNPRHKITKRGQNVTFRCDPISEHNRLYWYRQTLGQGPEFLTYFQNEAQLEKSRLLSDRFSAERPKGSFSTLEIQRTEQGDSAMYLCASSFIRTSGGINEQFFGPGTRLTVL.

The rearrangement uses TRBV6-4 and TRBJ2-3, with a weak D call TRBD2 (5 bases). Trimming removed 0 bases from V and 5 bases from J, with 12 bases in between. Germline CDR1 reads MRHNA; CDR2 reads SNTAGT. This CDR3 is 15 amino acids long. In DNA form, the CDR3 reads TGTGCCAGCAGTGACTCTGGGCTAGCAATAGATACGCAGTATTTT. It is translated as CASSDSGLAIDTQYF.

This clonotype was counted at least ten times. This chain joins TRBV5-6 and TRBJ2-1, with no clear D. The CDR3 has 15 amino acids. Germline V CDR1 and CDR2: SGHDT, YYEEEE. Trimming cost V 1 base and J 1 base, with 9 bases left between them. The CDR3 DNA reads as TGTGCCAGCAGCTTGAGGCTAGATTCCTACAATGAGCAGTTCTTC. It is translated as CASSLRLDSYNEQFF.

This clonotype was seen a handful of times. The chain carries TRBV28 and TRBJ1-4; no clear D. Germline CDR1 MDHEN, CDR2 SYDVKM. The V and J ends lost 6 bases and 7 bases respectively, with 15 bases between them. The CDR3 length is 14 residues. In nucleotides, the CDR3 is TGTGCCAGCAGATTCCCCGGGAGTAGTGAAAAACTGTTTTTT. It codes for CASRFPGSSEKLFF.

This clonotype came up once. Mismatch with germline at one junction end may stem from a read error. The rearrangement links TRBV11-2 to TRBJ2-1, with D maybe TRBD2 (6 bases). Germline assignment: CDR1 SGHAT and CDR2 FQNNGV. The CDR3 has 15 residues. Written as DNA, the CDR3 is TGTGCCAGCAGCCCTGTGGTGGGAGGAGACAATGGGCAGTTCTTC. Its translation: CASSPVVGGDNGQFF.

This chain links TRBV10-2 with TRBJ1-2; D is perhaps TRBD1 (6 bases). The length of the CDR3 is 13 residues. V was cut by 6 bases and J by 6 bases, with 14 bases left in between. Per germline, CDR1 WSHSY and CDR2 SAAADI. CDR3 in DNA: TGCGCCAGCAGGGCAGGGGCCCGAGATGGCTACACCTTC. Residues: CASRAGARDGYTF.

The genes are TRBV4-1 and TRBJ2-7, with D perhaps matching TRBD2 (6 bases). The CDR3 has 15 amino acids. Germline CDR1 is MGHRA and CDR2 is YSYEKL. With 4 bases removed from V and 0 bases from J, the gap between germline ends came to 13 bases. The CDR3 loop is CASSPSDGGSYEQYF. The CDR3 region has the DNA TGCGCCAGCAGCCCCTCGGACGGGGGCTCCTACGAGCAGTACTTC.

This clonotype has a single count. CDR3: CASSSWTGQGPQHF. In DNA form, the CDR3 reads TGTGCCAGCAGTTCCTGGACAGGGCAAGGGCCCCAGCATTTT. The V gene is TRBV28, the J gene TRBJ1-5; 8 nucleotides agree with TRBD1. V was pared by 4 bases and J by 9 bases, with 8 bases of the junction left unmatched. Looked up from germline, CDR1 is MDHEN and CDR2 is SYDVKM. This CDR3 spans 14 amino acids.

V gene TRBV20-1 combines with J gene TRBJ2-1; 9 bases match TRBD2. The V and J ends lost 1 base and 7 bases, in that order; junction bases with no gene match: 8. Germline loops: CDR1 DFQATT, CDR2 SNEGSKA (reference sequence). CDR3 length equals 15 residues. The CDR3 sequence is CSARGPTSGWNEQFF. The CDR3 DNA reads TGCAGTGCTAGAGGCCCGACTAGCGGTTGGAATGAGCAGTTCTTC.

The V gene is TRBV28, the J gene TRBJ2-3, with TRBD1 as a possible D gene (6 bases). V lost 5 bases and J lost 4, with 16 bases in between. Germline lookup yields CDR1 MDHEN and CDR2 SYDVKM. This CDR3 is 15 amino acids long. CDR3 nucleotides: TGTGCCAGCAGTACTATCAGGGGCAAAGCAGATACGCAGTATTTT. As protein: CASSTIRGKADTQYF.

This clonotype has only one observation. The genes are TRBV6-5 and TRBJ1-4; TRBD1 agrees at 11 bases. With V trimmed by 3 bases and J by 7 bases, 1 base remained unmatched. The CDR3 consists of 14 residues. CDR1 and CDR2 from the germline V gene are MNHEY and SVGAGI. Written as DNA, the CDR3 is TGTGCCAGCAGTTATGGGACAGGGGGTGAAAAACTGTTTTTT. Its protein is CASSYGTGGEKLFF.

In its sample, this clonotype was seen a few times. The CDR3: CASSPETGEGGSPLHF. Written as DNA, the CDR3 is TGTGCCAGCAGCCCAGAGACAGGGGAGGGGGGTTCACCCCTCCACTTT. The chain employs TRBV4-2 and TRBJ1-6, with 8 bases that match TRBD1. CDR3 length: 16 residues. CDR1 and CDR2 (germline): LGHNA, YNFKEQ. J gave up 9 bases and V 4 bases, and 11 bases lay outside the gene matches.

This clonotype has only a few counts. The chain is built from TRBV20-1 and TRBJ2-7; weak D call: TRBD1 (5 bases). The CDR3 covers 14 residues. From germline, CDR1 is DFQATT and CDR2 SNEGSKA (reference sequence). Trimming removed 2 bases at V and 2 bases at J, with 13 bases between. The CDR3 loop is CSARSQGGAYEQYF. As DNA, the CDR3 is TGCAGTGCTAGATCGCAGGGTGGGGCCTACGAGCAGTACTTC.

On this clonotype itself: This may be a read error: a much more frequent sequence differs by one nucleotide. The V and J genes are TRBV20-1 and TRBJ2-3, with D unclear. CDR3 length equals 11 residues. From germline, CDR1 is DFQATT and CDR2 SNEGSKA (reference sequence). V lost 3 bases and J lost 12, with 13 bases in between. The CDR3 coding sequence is TGCAGTGCTAGGATCGGGTTGCCACAGTATTTT. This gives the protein CSARIGLPQYF.

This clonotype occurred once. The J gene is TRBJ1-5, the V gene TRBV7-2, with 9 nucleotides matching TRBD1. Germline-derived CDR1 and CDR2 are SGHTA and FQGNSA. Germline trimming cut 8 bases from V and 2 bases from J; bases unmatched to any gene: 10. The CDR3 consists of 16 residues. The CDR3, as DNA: TGTGCCAGCGGAAGAGGGGGACAGGGTGGCAATCAGCCCCAGCATTTT. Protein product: CASGRGGQGGNQPQHF.

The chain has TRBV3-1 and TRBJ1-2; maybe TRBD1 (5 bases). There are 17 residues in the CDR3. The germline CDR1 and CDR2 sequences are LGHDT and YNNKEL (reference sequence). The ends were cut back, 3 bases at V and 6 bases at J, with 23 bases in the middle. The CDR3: CASSHPHGATGRDGYTF. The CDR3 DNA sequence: TGTGCCAGCAGCCATCCCCATGGGGCGACCGGGCGTGATGGCTACACCTTC. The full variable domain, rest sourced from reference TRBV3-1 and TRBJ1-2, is DTAVSQTPKYLVTQMGNDKSIKCEQNLGHDTMYWYKQDSKKFLKIMFSYNNKELIINETVPNRFSPKSPDKAHLNLHINSLELGDSAVYFCASSHPHGATGRDGYTFGSGTRLTVV.

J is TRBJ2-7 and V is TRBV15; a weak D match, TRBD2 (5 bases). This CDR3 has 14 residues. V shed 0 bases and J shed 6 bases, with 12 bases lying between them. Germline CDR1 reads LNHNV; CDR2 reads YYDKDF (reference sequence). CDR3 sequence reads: CATSRDPNRGEQYF. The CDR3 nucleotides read TGTGCCACCAGCAGAGATCCAAATCGGGGCGAGCAGTACTTC.

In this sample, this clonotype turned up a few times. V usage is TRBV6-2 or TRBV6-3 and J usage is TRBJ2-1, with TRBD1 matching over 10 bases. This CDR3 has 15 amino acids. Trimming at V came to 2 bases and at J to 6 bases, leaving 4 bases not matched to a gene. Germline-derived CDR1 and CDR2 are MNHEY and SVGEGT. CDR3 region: CASSYNGQGVNEQFF. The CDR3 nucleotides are TGTGCCAGCAGTTACAATGGACAGGGGGTCAATGAGCAGTTCTTC.

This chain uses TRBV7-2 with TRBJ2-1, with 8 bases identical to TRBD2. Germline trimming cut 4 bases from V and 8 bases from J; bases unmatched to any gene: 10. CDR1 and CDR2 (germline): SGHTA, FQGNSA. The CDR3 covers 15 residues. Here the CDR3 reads CASSSTTGGVDEQFF. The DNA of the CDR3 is TGTGCCAGCAGCTCTACAACGGGGGGGGTGGATGAGCAGTTCTTC.